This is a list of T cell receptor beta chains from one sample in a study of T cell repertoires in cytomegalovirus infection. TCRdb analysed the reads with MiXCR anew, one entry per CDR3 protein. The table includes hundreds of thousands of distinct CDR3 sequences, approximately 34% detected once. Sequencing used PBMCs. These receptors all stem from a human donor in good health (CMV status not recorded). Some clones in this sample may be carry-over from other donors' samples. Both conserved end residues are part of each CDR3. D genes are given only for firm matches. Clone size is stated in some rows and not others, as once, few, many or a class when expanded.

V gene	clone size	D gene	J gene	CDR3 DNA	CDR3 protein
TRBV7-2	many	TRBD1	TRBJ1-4	TGTGCCAGCAGCCCAGGGGGGGGGGGTGAAAAACTGTTTTTT	CASSPGGGGEKLFF
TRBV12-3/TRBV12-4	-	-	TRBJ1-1	TGTGCCTGCAGTTTCTCTGGCTTCACTGAAGCTTTCTTT	CACSFSGFTEAFF
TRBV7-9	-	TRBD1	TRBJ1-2	TGTGCCAGCAGCGCTAAACTGACAGGGAACTATGGCTACACCTTC	CASSAKLTGNYGYTF
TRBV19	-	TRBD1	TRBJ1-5	TGTGCCAGTACCTTACAGGGGGCGGATGCCCAGCATTTT	CASTLQGADAQHF
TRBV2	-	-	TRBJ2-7	TGTGCCAGCAGTGGCCATGACGAGCAGTACTTC	CASSGHDEQYF
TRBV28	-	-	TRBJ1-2	TGTGCCAGCTGCTCCCTTGGGTGGAACTATGGCTACACCTTC	CASCSLGWNYGYTF
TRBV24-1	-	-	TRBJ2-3	TGTGCCACCAGCGATGGGAGTACAGGTTTTAGCACAGATACGCAGTATTTT	CATSDGSTGFSTDTQYF
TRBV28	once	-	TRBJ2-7	TGTGCCAGCAGTTTACAAACAGGTCGCAACTTCTACGAGCAGTACTTC	CASSLQTGRNFYEQYF
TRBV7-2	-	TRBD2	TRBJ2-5	TGTGCCAGCAGCTTAGTTTACTGGGGGGGGGAGACCCAGTACTTC	CASSLVYWGGETQYF
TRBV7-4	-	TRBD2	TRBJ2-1	TGTGCCAGCAGCTTAAGACTAGCGGCGGGAAATGAGCAGTTCTTC	CASSLRLAAGNEQFF
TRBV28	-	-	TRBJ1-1	TGTGCCAGCAGTCCCCTAGGTCTTGAATCTTTCTTT	CASSPLGLESFF
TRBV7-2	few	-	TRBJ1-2	TGTGCCAGCAGCCCAACCGGACGGCCAAGGACCTTC	CASSPTGRPRTF
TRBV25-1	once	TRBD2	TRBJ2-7	TGTGCCAGCCAGGCGTCTTCGCGGGAGGGCTCTTACGAGCAGTACTTC	CASQASSREGSYEQYF
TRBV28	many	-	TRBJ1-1	TGTGCCAGCAGTTTGTCTGCCACTGAAGCTTTCTTT	CASSLSATEAFF
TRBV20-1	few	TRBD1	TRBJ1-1	TGCAGTGCTAGGCCTGACAGGGGGGACACTGAAGCTTTCTTT	CSARPDRGDTEAFF
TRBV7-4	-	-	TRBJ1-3	TGTGCCAGCAGGACCGGAGGGGAAGCAGGAAACACCATATATTTT	CASRTGGEAGNTIYF
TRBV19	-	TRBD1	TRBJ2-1	TGTGCCAGTAAGGACCCCCGGACAGGGTACAATGAGCAGTTCTTC	CASKDPRTGYNEQFF
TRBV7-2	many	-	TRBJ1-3	TGTGCCAGCAGCTTAACCCCCGTCTCTGGAAACACCATATATTTT	CASSLTPVSGNTIYF
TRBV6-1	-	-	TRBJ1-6	TGTGCCAGCAGTGGGGGGGGGCTCGCACCGGAATTCTCCTATAATTCACCCCACCACTTT	CASSGGGLAPEFSYNSPHHF
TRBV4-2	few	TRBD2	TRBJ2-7	TGTGCCAGCAGCCCCCGGGTAGCGGGTGCCTACGAGCAGTACTTC	CASSPRVAGAYEQYF
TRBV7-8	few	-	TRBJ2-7	TGTGCCAGCAGCTTAAGGGCAGGAATACCCTACGAGCAGTACTTC	CASSLRAGIPYEQYF
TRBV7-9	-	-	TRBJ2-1	TGTGCCAGCAGCTTAAGTGGCGGTTTGAACAATGAGCAGTTCTTC	CASSLSGGLNNEQFF
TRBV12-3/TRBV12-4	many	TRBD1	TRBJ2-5	TGTGCCAGCAGATTTAGTGGGACAGGCCAAGAGACCCAGTACTTC	CASRFSGTGQETQYF
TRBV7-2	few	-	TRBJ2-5	TGTGCCAGCAGCCCCTGGGCGAGGCAAGAGACCCAGTACTTC	CASSPWARQETQYF
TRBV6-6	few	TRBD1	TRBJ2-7	TGTGCCAGCAGTCGACAGGGTTCTCGGTTTGACGAGCAGTACTTC	CASSRQGSRFDEQYF
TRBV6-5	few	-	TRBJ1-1	TGTGCCAGCAGTTATTCGGAGACCACTGAAGCTTTCTTT	CASSYSETTEAFF
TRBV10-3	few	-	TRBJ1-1	TGTGCCATCAGTTCCAGGGGGAACACTGAAGCTTTCTTT	CAISSRGNTEAFF
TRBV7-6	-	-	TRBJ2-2	TGTGCCAGCAGCTTAACTGGGGACACCGGGGAGCTGTTTTTT	CASSLTGDTGELFF
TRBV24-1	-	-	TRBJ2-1	TGTGCCACCAGTGATGCCAGACAGGTGAACAATGAGCAGTTCTTC	CATSDARQVNNEQFF
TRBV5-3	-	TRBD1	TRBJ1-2	TGTGCCAGCAGCTTGGTGGATTCTGGGACAGGACGTAACTATGGCTACACCTTC	CASSLVDSGTGRNYGYTF
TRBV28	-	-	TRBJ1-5	TGTGCCAGCAGTACGAGAGTAAATGGGGGAAACAATCAGCCCCAGCATTTT	CASSTRVNGGNNQPQHF
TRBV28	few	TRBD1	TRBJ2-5	TGTGCCAGCACCTCATTTGGGGACAGGGATGCGGCCCAGTACTTC	CASTSFGDRDAAQYF
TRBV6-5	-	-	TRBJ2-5	TGTGCCAGCAGGAGGACAGTCGAAGAGACCCAGTACTTC	CASRRTVEETQYF
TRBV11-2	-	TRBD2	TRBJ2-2	TGTGCCACCGCCGGGACTAGCTTCACCGGGGAGCTGTTTTTT	CATAGTSFTGELFF
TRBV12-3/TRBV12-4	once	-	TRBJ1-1	TGTGCCAGCAGCCCCCACCGCGACAGTGAAGCTTTCTTT	CASSPHRDSEAFF
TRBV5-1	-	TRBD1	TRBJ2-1	TGCGCCAGCAGCGTTCCGGGACAGGGGGCTAGCTCCTACAATGAGCAGTTCTTC	CASSVPGQGASSYNEQFF
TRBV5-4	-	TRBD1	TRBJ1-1	TGTGCCAGCAGCATCCCCCGGGGACAGGGCGCTTTCTTT	CASSIPRGQGAFF
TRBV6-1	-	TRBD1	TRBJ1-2	TGTGCCAGCAGCGGGACAGCTCCTGGAGGGGGCTACACCTTC	CASSGTAPGGGYTF
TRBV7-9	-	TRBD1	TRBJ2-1	TGTGCCAGCAGCGGAGACAGGGTGGGAAATGAGCAGTTCTTC	CASSGDRVGNEQFF
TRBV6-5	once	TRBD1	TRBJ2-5	TGTGCCAGCAGTTACGGGACAGGGGGCGAGGAAGAGACCCAGTACTTC	CASSYGTGGEEETQYF
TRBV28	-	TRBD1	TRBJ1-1	TGTGCCAGCAGTTTCGGGACAGGGGAAGATTTCTTT	CASSFGTGEDFF
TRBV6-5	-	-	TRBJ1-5	TGTGCCAGCAGTTACCTTGGGGTGGCTCAGCCCCAGCATTTT	CASSYLGVAQPQHF
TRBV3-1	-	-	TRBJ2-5	TGTGCCAGCAGCCAAGACCGGGGGCCGAACCTCCGGGGGGCCCAGTACTTC	CASSQDRGPNLRGAQYF
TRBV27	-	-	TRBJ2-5	TGTGCCAGCAGTTCGGACGGCCAAGAGACCCAGTACTTC	CASSSDGQETQYF
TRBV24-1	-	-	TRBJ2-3	TGTGCCACCAGTGATTTCCCTAGGACCAGCAGGGATACGCAGTATTTT	CATSDFPRTSRDTQYF
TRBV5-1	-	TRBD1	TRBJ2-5	TGCGCCAGCAGTCCGGGGACAGTCGGACAGACCCAGTACTTC	CASSPGTVGQTQYF
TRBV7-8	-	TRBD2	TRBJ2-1	TGTGCCAGCAGCTCAACCCTCCTGGGCGGGAGCTCCTACAATGAGCAGTTCTTC	CASSSTLLGGSSYNEQFF
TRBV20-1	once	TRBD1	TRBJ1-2	TGCAGTGCTAGAGATTCTCAATTGATCCAGGGGGCCTATGGCTACACCTTC	CSARDSQLIQGAYGYTF
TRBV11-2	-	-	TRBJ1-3	TGTTCCAGCAGCGCCCTGAGGTCAGGGTCCGCTGGAAACACCATATATTTT	CSSSALRSGSAGNTIYF